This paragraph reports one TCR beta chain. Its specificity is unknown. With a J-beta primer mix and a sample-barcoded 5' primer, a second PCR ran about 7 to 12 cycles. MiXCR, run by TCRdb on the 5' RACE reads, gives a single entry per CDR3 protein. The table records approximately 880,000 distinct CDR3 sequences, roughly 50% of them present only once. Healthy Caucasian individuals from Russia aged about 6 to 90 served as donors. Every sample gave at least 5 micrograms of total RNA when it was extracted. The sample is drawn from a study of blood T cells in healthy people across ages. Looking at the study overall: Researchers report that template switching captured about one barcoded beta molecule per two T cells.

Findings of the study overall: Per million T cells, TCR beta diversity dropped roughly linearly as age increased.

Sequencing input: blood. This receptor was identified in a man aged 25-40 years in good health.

The CDR3 is CASLQSGYNEQFF. CDR3 bases: TGTGCCAGCTTGCAAAGCGGCTACAATGAGCAGTTCTTC. The chain carries TRBV7-9 and TRBJ2-1; TRBD2 is a possible D gene (5 bases). This CDR3 comprises 13 residues. V was pared by 8 bases and J by 3 bases, with 11 bases between. Germline CDR1 is SEHNR and CDR2 is FQNEAQ (reference sequence).